This is a list of T cell receptor beta chains from one sample in a study of PD-1 blockade in classical Hodgkin lymphoma. This table comes from immunoSEQ multiplex PCR, and its TCRdb copy is limited to in-frame clones, with some not included. The table has approximately 65,000 clones, more than 70% seen once. The sequences come from peripheral blood mononuclear cells (PBMCs), collected at baseline. Source of these receptors: a human donor with classical Hodgkin lymphoma. CDR3s include the opening cysteine and the closing phenylalanine or tryptophan. The D gene is left open where the match is weak. The size field is filled for only some rows; it gives once, few, many or a size class.

j_call v_call cdr3_length d_call clone_size cdr3_nt cdr3_aa
TRBJ2-2 TRBV7-3 14 NA few TGTGCCAGCAGCCCATCCGGGGGCATCGGGGAGCTGTTTTTT CASSPSGGIGELFF
TRBJ1-1 TRBV14 15 NA NA TGTGCCAGCAGCCAAGGAGGAGGGGGGATCTCTGAAGCTTTCTTT CASSQGGGGISEAFF
TRBJ1-3 TRBV19 14 NA NA TGTGCCAGTAGTATCGTAGACTCTGGAAACACCATATATTTT CASSIVDSGNTIYF
TRBJ2-3 TRBV11-2 16 TRBD2 NA TGTGCCAGCAGCTTTCTAGCGGGGGGGGGCACAGATACGCAGTATTTT CASSFLAGGGTDTQYF
TRBJ2-7 TRBV5-1 14 TRBD1 NA TGCGCCAGCAGCTTGGGGACAGGGCCTAAGGAGCAGTACTTC CASSLGTGPKEQYF
TRBJ2-6 TRBV19 16 NA NA TGTGCCAGTACCCCAGCCGGGGGAGCTGGGGCCAACGTCCTGACTTTC CASTPAGGAGANVLTF
TRBJ1-1 TRBV5-1 14 NA NA TGCGCCAGCAGCCCGGGGACGGTATTCCCTGAAGCTTTCTTT CASSPGTVFPEAFF
TRBJ2-5 TRBV6-6 15 NA NA TGTGCCAGCAGATCACAGAAGGGATTTCAAGAGACCCAGTACTTC CASRSQKGFQETQYF
TRBJ2-7 TRBV5-5 14 TRBD1 NA TGTGCCAGCAGCCGGGACAGCATCGCCTACGAGCAGTACTTC CASSRDSIAYEQYF
TRBJ1-5 TRBV18 12 NA NA TGTGCCAGCTCACCAACGGCTCAGCCCCAGCATTTT CASSPTAQPQHF
TRBJ2-5 TRBV7-9 13 NA NA TGTGCCAGCAGCCTCCTGCGCCCAGAGACCCAGTACTTC CASSLLRPETQYF
TRBJ2-6 TRBV7-6 18 NA NA TGTGCCAGCAGCAAGCTGACGGGTGGGGGCTCTGGGGCCAACGTCCTGACTTTC CASSKLTGGGSGANVLTF
TRBJ2-5 TRBV27 13 NA few TGTGCCAGCAGTTTCTCTCCGTTTGGGACCCAGTACTTC CASSFSPFGTQYF
TRBJ2-7 TRBV7-2 15 TRBD1 NA TGTGCCAGCAGCCCCCGACAGGGCCCAACCTACGAGCAGTACTTC CASSPRQGPTYEQYF
TRBJ1-4 TRBV6-6 14 NA NA TGTGCCAGCAGTTACGCGGGGGCGCCTGAAAAACTGTTTTTT CASSYAGAPEKLFF
TRBJ2-5 TRBV18 15 NA NA TGTGCCAGCTCACCCCCGTGGGGAAGAGGGGAGACCCAGTACTTC CASSPPWGRGETQYF
TRBJ1-2 TRBV7-2 14 NA NA TGTGCCAGCAGCCCTGGCAGGAACAACTATGGCTACACCTTC CASSPGRNNYGYTF
TRBJ1-5 TRBV6-6 14 TRBD1 NA TGTGCCAGCAGTTACGAGGGGGCGCATCAGCCCCAGCATTTT CASSYEGAHQPQHF
TRBJ2-7 TRBV27 14 TRBD1 NA TGTGCCAGCAGTTGGACAGGGAGCTCCTACGGGCAGTACTTC CASSWTGSSYGQYF
TRBJ2-7 TRBV4-2 16 NA NA TGTGCCAGCAGCCAAGCATCGGCCAGGGGGGTCTACGAGCAGTACTTC CASSQASARGVYEQYF
TRBJ1-4 TRBV9 12 NA NA TGTGCCAGCAGCGTAGAGGGAGACCAACTGTTTTTT CASSVEGDQLFF
TRBJ2-7 TRBV10-1 13 NA NA TGCGCCAGCAAACCGGGACACCACTACGAGCAGTACTTC CASKPGHHYEQYF
TRBJ2-2 TRBV7-9 16 TRBD2 few TGTGCCAGCAGTCGACTTAGCGGGGGGAATACCGGGGAGCTGTTTTTT CASSRLSGGNTGELFF
TRBJ2-7 TRBV7-6 12 TRBD1 NA TGTGCCAGCAGCCAGACAGGGTACGAGCAGTACTTC CASSQTGYEQYF
TRBJ2-3 TRBV13 18 NA once TGTGCCAGCAGCAATACCTTAGGGGCACAAAGAATTACAGATACGCAGTATTTT CASSNTLGAQRITDTQYF
TRBJ1-5 TRBV6-1 14 NA few TGTGCCAGCAGGGGTACTCACAGGGAACAGCCCCAGCATTTT CASRGTHREQPQHF
TRBJ2-3 TRBV5-1 15 NA NA TGCGCCAGCAGCACGAGACAGGATGGCACAGATACGCAGTATTTT CASSTRQDGTDTQYF
TRBJ1-1 TRBV9 14 NA NA TGTGCCAGCAACCGCCAAGGGGGGAACACTGAAGCTTTCTTT CASNRQGGNTEAFF
TRBJ2-3 TRBV9 16 NA NA TGTGCCAGCAGCGACCAGGTTCGGGAGAGCACAGATACGCAGTATTTT CASSDQVRESTDTQYF
TRBJ1-4 TRBV19 15 TRBD1 NA TGTGCCAGTAGTCTCCGGACAGGGGGGAATGAAAAACTGTTTTTT CASSLRTGGNEKLFF
TRBJ1-1 TRBV19 13 NA once TGTGCCAGTAGGCAGATGTACCACACTGAAGCTTTCTTT CASRQMYHTEAFF
TRBJ2-1 TRBV6-1 19 TRBD2 few TGTGCCAGCAGTGGGATTGGACTAGCGGGGCCTAGCTCCTACAATGAGCAGTTCTTC CASSGIGLAGPSSYNEQFF
TRBJ2-7 TRBV12-2 18 NA NA TGTGCAAGTCGCTTAGCGCCGCTCGGGACAGAACGGGCCTACGGGCAGTACTTC CASRLAPLGTERAYGQYF
TRBJ2-7 TRBV21-1 15 NA NA TGTGCCAGCGGCCACAGGGCCTCGTTTATCTACGAGCAGTACTTC CASGHRASFIYEQYF
TRBJ2-7 TRBV7-8 14 TRBD1 NA TGTGCCAGCAGCTTGGGACAGGAGACCTACGAGCAGTACTTC CASSLGQETYEQYF
TRBJ2-1 TRBV9 16 TRBD1 NA TGTGCCAGCAGCACCCATGGTAGGGGACAGGGGCATGAGCAGTTCTTC CASSTHGRGQGHEQFF
TRBJ1-5 TRBV4-2 13 NA NA TGTGCCAGCAGCCCCGATGGGTATCAGTCCCAGCATTTT CASSPDGYQSQHF
TRBJ1-1 TRBV6-1 16 TRBD1 NA TGTGCCAGCAGTGACTGGGCAGGGGGGTATTTAACTGAAGCTTTCTTT CASSDWAGGYLTEAFF
TRBJ1-2 TRBV30 14 NA NA TGTGCCTGCAACACCCGGGACTGGAACTATGGCTACACCTTC CACNTRDWNYGYTF
TRBJ2-7 TRBV2 14 TRBD1 NA TGTGCCAGCACTGACAGGGGGATCTCCTACGAGCAGTACTTC CASTDRGISYEQYF
TRBJ2-5 TRBV11-1 17 NA NA TGTGCCAGCAGCCTCAGGGGAAAAGCGGCGTTACAAGAGACCCAGTACTTC CASSLRGKAALQETQYF
TRBJ2-5 TRBV7-2 14 TRBD2 NA TGTGCCAGCAGCCAGGGACTAGCGCCAGAGACCCAGTACTTC CASSQGLAPETQYF